This section outlines one T cell receptor beta chain sequence together with its context. The data were taken from a study of human T cells and chemical hapten exposure. Time point indicated: pre-sensitization, week 0. The treatment: therapeutic diphenylcyclopropenone sensitization with weekly scalp DPC. V lost 0 bases, J lost 3 bases, and 5 bases lay in between. The CDR3 covers 13 residues. Per germline, CDR1 LGHNA and CDR2 YSLEER. TCRdb ran MiXCR on the RACE reads and lists one entry per CDR3 protein. This repertoire shows a few hundred thousand distinct CDR3 sequences, just under 8% found once; its top ten account for roughly 1.2%.

This receptor was obtained from a man aged 18 to 30 with alopecia areata. Some clones in this sample may be carry-over from other donors' samples. This specimen consisted of whole blood, obtained in connection with sensitization to the hapten diphenylcyclopropenone (DPC). The chain has TRBV4-3 and TRBJ1-1; D not certain. The CDR3 spells CASSQEYDTEAFF. Written as DNA, the CDR3 is TGCGCCAGCAGCCAAGAGTATGACACTGAAGCTTTCTTT.